The 28 T cell receptor beta chains in this list originate from one sample, sequenced in a study of blood T cell repertoires in COVID-19. Produced via immunoSEQ multiplex PCR; TCRdb's table is partial and in-frame only. The sample has 500,000 to 600,000 clones, 85% to 90% seen once. Sequencing was carried out using peripheral blood. These receptors came from a woman in her forties or fifties with COVID-19, enrolled during active disease.

CDR3 nucleotides: TGTGCCACCAGCAGAGTGGGGGCCGCCGGGGAGCTGTTTTTT. Residues: CATSRVGAAGELFF. The chain joins TRBV15 to TRBJ2-2, with D perhaps matching TRBD1 (6 bases). V lost 1 base and J lost 6, with 9 bases in between. The V gene's germline CDR1 is LNHNV and CDR2 YYDKDF (reference sequence). This CDR3 has 14 residues. The full variable domain, with the rest looked up from reference TRBV15 and TRBJ2-2, is DAMVIQNPRYQVTQFGKPVTLSCSQTLNHNVMYWYQQKSSQAPKLLFHYYDKDFNNEADTPDNFQSRRPNTSFCFLDIRSPGLGDTAMYLCATSRVGAAGELFFGEGSRLTVL.

The chain employs TRBV10-3 and TRBJ1-2; 12 positions match TRBD1. The CDR3 extends over 15 amino acids. After removal of 8 bases from V and 4 bases from J, the junction contained 8 bases not matched to a gene. Germline V gene sequence: CDR1 ENHRY, CDR2 SYGVKD. Here the CDR3 DNA reads TGTGCCATCCAGGGACAGGGGGCGTCGGGCTATGGCTACACCTTC. Translating it yields CAIQGQGASGYGYTF.

A single count supports this clone. The sample holds other DNA sequences that translate to the same CDR3. The rearrangement links TRBV7-3 to TRBJ1-2; 7 bases are shared with TRBD1. V lost 2 bases to trimming and J lost 2 bases; unmatched junction nucleotides: 5. Germline V lookup: CDR1 SGHTA, CDR2 FQGTGA. The CDR3 runs to 15 residues. In DNA form, the CDR3 reads TGTGCCAGCAGCTTATCTGGGACAGACAACTATGGCTACACCTTC. It codes for CASSLSGTDNYGYTF.

This chain uses TRBV12-3 or TRBV12-4 with TRBJ2-1, with D unclear. Trimming removed 9 bases from V and 0 bases from J, with 6 bases in between. This CDR3 is 12 amino acids long. CDR3 region: CASGGSYNEQFF. The CDR3 DNA reads as TGTGCCAGTGGCGGCTCCTACAATGAGCAGTTCTTC.

The chain has TRBV19 and TRBJ2-2; 8 bases agree with TRBD2. The CDR3 spans 15 residues. With 4 bases clipped from V and 4 bases from J, the junction kept 5 bases outside the gene matches. Germline V gives CDR1 LNHDA, CDR2 SQIVND (reference sequence). The CDR3 nucleotides read TGTGCCAGTAGTAACCGGGGGGGCTTCACCGGGGAGCTGTTTTTT. As protein: CASSNRGGFTGELFF.

V usage is TRBV9 and J usage is TRBJ2-3; the match to TRBD2 covers 8 bases. Germline V gives CDR1 SGDLS, CDR2 YYNGEE. The CDR3 covers 16 residues. V shed 3 bases, J shed 3 bases, and the junction held 9 bases outside the gene matches. The CDR3 DNA follows: TGTGCCAGCAGCGCAGAGGGTAGCGGGATAACAGATACGCAGTATTTT. As protein: CASSAEGSGITDTQYF.

This chain connects TRBV28 to TRBJ1-1; 7 bases align to TRBD1. Trimming at V came to 6 bases and at J to 11 bases, leaving 15 bases not matched to a gene. Germline CDR1 MDHEN, CDR2 SYDVKM. The CDR3 loop spans 14 amino acids. CDR3 bases: TGTGCCAGCAGCTTTGGGACAGCTTACAGGCGGGCTTTCTTT. Encoded protein: CASSFGTAYRRAFF.

Only a few counts were recorded for this clone. The V gene is TRBV7-9, the J gene TRBJ2-7, with 7 bases fitting TRBD2. CDR1 and CDR2 from the germline V gene are SEHNR and FQNEAQ (reference sequence). The V and J ends lost 3 bases and 3 bases, in that order; junction bases with no gene match: 2. This CDR3 is built from 13 residues. In DNA, the CDR3 is TGTGCCAGCAGCTTGGCGGGGGTCTACGAGCAGTACTTC. This encodes CASSLAGVYEQYF.

The rearrangement uses TRBV7-3 and TRBJ2-7; TRBD1 matches 8 bases. This CDR3 spans 14 amino acids. V was pared by 0 bases and J by 6 bases, with 4 bases of the junction left unmatched. Germline assignment: CDR1 SGHTA and CDR2 FQGTGA. In DNA, the CDR3 is TGTGCCAGCAGCTTAACGGTTGGGACAGGCGAGCAGTACTTC. Translation gives CASSLTVGTGEQYF.

The chain links TRBV2 to TRBJ2-6, with D hard to call. This CDR3 spans 12 amino acids. Germline CDR1 SNHLY, CDR2 FYNNEI. The V gene lost 7 bases and the J gene lost 4 bases, with 5 bases spanning the gap. The CDR3 coding sequence is TGTGCCAGCACTACCGGGGCCAACGTCCTGACTTTC. Amino acid sequence: CASTTGANVLTF.

The V and J genes are TRBV7-9 and TRBJ1-1; D not certain. Germline values: CDR1 SEHNR, CDR2 FQNEAQ (reference sequence). With 1 base removed from V and 4 bases from J, the gap between germline ends came to 7 bases. The CDR3 contains 13 residues. The chain's CDR3 is CASSLELLTEAFF. In DNA, the CDR3 is TGTGCCAGCAGCTTAGAACTCCTCACTGAAGCTTTCTTT.

The genes are TRBV9 and TRBJ2-7; unclear D gene. Germline-derived CDR1 and CDR2 are SGDLS and YYNGEE. The length of the CDR3 is 14 residues. Between the trimmed V and J ends, which lost 4 bases and 0 bases, there was a span of 11 bases. The CDR3 nucleotides are TGTGCCAGCAGCCCCTCCAGTTTCTCCTACGAGCAGTACTTC. This gives the protein CASSPSSFSYEQYF. Full variable domain (rest looked up from reference TRBV9 and TRBJ2-7): DSGVTQTPKHLITATGQRVTLRCSPRSGDLSVYWYQQSLDQGLQFLIQYYNGEERAKGNILERFSAQQFPDLHSELNLSSLELGDSALYFCASSPSSFSYEQYFGPGTRLTVT.

The chain joins TRBV6-2 or TRBV6-3 to TRBJ1-1, with a weak D call TRBD1 (5 bases). Per germline, CDR1 MNHEY and CDR2 SVGEGT. Deletions cut 5 bases from V and 1 base from J, with 14 bases between. CDR3 length: 15 amino acids. In DNA form, the CDR3 reads TGTGCCAGCAGTCTCCGGAAACAGGCGAACACTGAAGCTTTCTTT. Translated, it gives CASSLRKQANTEAFF.

The CDR3 protein is CASSLDRGLNEQFF. Here the CDR3 DNA reads TGCGCCAGCAGCTTGGACAGGGGGTTGAATGAGCAGTTCTTC. The chain combines TRBV5-1 with TRBJ2-1; TRBD1 matches 8 bases. This CDR3 has 14 residues. V shed 0 bases and J 7 bases; nucleotides not matched to a gene: 3. The germline gives CDR1 SGHRS, CDR2 YFSETQ.

The J gene is TRBJ2-7, the V gene TRBV2; D not certain. Trimming took 3 bases from V and 5 from J, leaving 8 bases between them. The CDR3 is made up of 12 amino acids. Per the germline V gene, CDR1 is SNHLY and CDR2 is FYNNEI. The CDR3 nucleotides read TGTGCCAGCAGTGAGAGCACCCACGAGCAGTACTTC. It translates to CASSESTHEQYF. Based on the CDR3 plus reference TRBV2 and TRBJ2-7, the full variable domain is EPEVTQTPSHQVTQMGQEVILRCVPISNHLYFYWYRQILGQKVEFLVSFYNNEISEKSEIFDDQFSVERPDGSNFTLKIRSTKLEDSAMYFCASSESTHEQYFGPGTRLTVT.

This chain uses TRBV6-2 or TRBV6-3 with TRBJ2-1; D might be TRBD2 (7 bases). Germline V gene lookup returns CDR1 MNHEY and CDR2 SVGEGT. The CDR3 contains 12 residues. The V end lost 6 bases, the J end lost 9 bases, and 12 bases lay between the germline ends. This CDR3 reads CASSRGGGEQFF. The CDR3 region has the DNA TGTGCCAGCAGCCGGGGAGGGGGTGAGCAGTTCTTC.

The chain is built from TRBV9 and TRBJ1-1; D gene ambiguous. This CDR3 spans 13 amino acids. Trimming took off 4 bases at V and 4 bases at J, with 11 bases between the two ends. Germline CDR1 reads SGDLS; CDR2 reads YYNGEE. The CDR3 is CASSTSGSTEAFF. The CDR3 coding sequence is TGTGCCAGCAGCACCTCTGGGAGCACTGAAGCTTTCTTT.

This clone was recorded once. This sequence joins TRBV2 and TRBJ2-7; tentative D call: TRBD1 (5 bases). Germline CDR1 is SNHLY and CDR2 is FYNNEI. This CDR3 is built from 14 residues. V shed 7 bases and J shed 5 bases, with 18 bases lying between them. The DNA for the CDR3 is TGTGCCAGCATACCGGACATCGGTTCGAACGAGCAGTACTTC. Residues: CASIPDIGSNEQYF.

The V gene is TRBV6-2 or TRBV6-3, the J gene TRBJ1-6; D is undetermined. V lost 7 bases, J lost 0 bases, and 10 bases lay in between. CDR3 length equals 15 residues. Germline V lookup: CDR1 MNHEY, CDR2 SVGEGT. Here the CDR3 DNA reads TGTGCCAGCACCCCAAGGAGCTCCTATAATTCACCCCTCCACTTT. Translating gives CASTPRSSYNSPLHF.

The V gene is TRBV5-1, the J gene TRBJ1-5; D is undetermined. Germline V gene data show CDR1 as SGHRS and CDR2 as YFSETQ. The CDR3 consists of 15 residues. Trimming shortened V by 0 bases and J by 5 bases, and 12 bases separated the two germline ends. DNA of the CDR3: TGCGCCAGCAGCTTGGCCGGAGGGTCCCATCAGCCCCAGCATTTT. It translates to CASSLAGGSHQPQHF.

The rearrangement links TRBV5-1 to TRBJ1-1; no clear D. V lost 4 bases and J lost 1, with 11 bases in between. This CDR3 region has 14 residues. The V gene's germline CDR1 is SGHRS and CDR2 YFSETQ. CDR3 amino acids: CASSPPRENTEAFF. CDR3 bases: TGCGCCAGCAGCCCCCCGAGGGAGAACACTGAAGCTTTCTTT.

A note on this clone: This sample includes further DNA sequences coding for the same CDR3. The chain links TRBV5-1 to TRBJ1-5, with 7 positions matching TRBD1. The CDR3 has 15 amino acids. V dropped 1 base and J dropped 6; count of bases not matched to a gene: 7. The germline V gene has CDR1 SGHRS and CDR2 YFSETQ. The CDR3 region has the DNA TGCGCCAGCAGCTTGACAGGGGAGAGGAGTCAGCCCCAGCATTTT. Amino acid sequence: CASSLTGERSQPQHF.

The chain is built from TRBV10-2 and TRBJ2-5; possible D gene TRBD1, 6 bases. V dropped 4 bases and J dropped 2 bases, with 11 bases sitting between them. Per the germline V gene, CDR1 is WSHSY and CDR2 is SAAADI. CDR3 length equals 14 residues. The CDR3 loop reads CASSGTADQETQYF. The CDR3 DNA is TGCGCCAGCAGTGGGACAGCCGATCAAGAGACCCAGTACTTC.

This clone was recorded once. This rearrangement joins TRBV18 to TRBJ1-2; TRBD1 matches at 7 bases. This CDR3 spans 13 amino acids. J gave up 6 bases and V 6 bases, and 7 bases lay outside the gene matches. The germline V gene encodes CDR1 KGHSH and CDR2 LQKENI. The CDR3 DNA reads as TGTGCCAGCTCTTATAGACAGGGTGATGGCTACACCTTC. It codes for CASSYRQGDGYTF.

CDR3 protein: CATSVSGQGAGELFF. The CDR3 nucleotides read TGTGCCACCAGTGTCTCGGGACAGGGCGCCGGGGAGCTGTTTTTT. The rearrangement joins TRBV24-1 to TRBJ2-2, with TRBD1 matching over 9 bases. Per germline, CDR1 KGHDR and CDR2 SFDVKD. This CDR3 has 15 amino acids. The J segment lost 6 bases and the V segment lost 5 bases, leaving 6 bases of the junction unmatched.

The rearrangement uses TRBV9 and TRBJ1-5, with D perhaps TRBD1 (6 bases). CDR1 and CDR2 from the germline V gene are SGDLS and YYNGEE. Trimming stripped 4 bases from V and 7 bases from J, with 15 bases between. The CDR3 consists of 14 residues. The CDR3 loop is CASSQGGVGQPQHF. The CDR3 DNA reads as TGTGCCAGCAGCCAAGGGGGGGTTGGCCAGCCCCAGCATTTT.

Written as DNA, the CDR3 is TGTGCCAGCAGCGGGTGGCTAGCGGGGGGCACAGATACGCAGTATTTT. This codes for CASSGWLAGGTDTQYF. The gene calls are TRBV5-4 and TRBJ2-3; 10 bases map to TRBD2. Germline CDR1 reads SGHNT; CDR2 reads YYREEE (reference sequence). The CDR3 sequence is 16 residues long. With 4 bases clipped from V and 1 base from J, the junction kept 6 bases outside the gene matches.

This chain connects TRBV2 to TRBJ1-3; no clear D gene. Per germline, CDR1 SNHLY and CDR2 FYNNEI. The V and J ends lost 2 bases and 0 bases respectively, with 8 bases between them. The CDR3 is 15 residues long. CDR3 loop: CASSENSYSGNTIYF. The CDR3 DNA follows: TGTGCCAGCAGTGAAAACAGTTACTCTGGAAACACCATATATTTT.